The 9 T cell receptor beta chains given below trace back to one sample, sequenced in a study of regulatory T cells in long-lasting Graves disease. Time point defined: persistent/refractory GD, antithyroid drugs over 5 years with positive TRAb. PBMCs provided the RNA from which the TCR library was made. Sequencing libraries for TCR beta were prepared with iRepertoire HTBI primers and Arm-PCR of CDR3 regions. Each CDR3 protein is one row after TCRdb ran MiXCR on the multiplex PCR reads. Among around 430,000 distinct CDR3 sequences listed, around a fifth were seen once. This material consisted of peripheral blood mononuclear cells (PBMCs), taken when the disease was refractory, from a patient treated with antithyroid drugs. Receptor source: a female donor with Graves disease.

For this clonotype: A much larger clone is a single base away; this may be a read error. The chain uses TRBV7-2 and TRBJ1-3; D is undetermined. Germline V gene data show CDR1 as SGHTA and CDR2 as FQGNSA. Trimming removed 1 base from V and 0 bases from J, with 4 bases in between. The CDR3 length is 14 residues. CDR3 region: CASSLVGSGNTIYF. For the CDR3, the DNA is TGTGCCAGCAGCTTAGTCGGCTCTGGAAACACCATATATTTT.

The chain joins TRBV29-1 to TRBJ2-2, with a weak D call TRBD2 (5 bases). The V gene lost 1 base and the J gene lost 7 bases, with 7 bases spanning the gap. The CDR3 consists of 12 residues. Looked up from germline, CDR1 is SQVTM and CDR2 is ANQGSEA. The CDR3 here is CSVEASFGELFF. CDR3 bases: TGCAGCGTTGAAGCTAGCTTCGGGGAGCTGTTTTTT.

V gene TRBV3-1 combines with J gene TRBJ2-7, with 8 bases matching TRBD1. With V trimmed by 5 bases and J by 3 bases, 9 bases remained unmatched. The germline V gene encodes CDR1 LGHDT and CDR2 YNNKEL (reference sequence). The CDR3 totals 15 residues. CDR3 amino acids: CASSLGTGDLYEQYF. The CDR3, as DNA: TGTGCCAGCAGCTTAGGGACAGGTGATCTCTACGAGCAGTACTTC.

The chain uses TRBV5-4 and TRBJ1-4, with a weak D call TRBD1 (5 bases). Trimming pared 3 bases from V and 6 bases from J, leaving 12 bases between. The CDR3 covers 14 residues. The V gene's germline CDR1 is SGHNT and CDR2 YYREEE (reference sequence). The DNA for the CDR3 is TGTGCCAGCAGCTCTCAGGGATCGGATGAAAAACTGTTTTTT. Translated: CASSSQGSDEKLFF.

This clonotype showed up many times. CDR3 loop: CASSFFQSNQPQHF. In DNA form, the CDR3 reads TGTGCCAGCAGTTTTTTTCAAAGCAATCAGCCCCAGCATTTT. This chain connects TRBV28 to TRBJ1-5; no reliable D call. CDR3 length equals 14 residues. V gave up 3 bases and J gave up 1 base, with 7 bases separating them. Germline values: CDR1 MDHEN, CDR2 SYDVKM. The complete variable domain, with remaining parts taken from reference TRBV28 and TRBJ1-5, reads DVKVTQSSRYLVKRTGEKVFLECVQDMDHENMFWYRQDPGLGLRLIYFSYDVKMKEKGDIPEGYSVSREKKERFSLILESASTNQTSMYLCASSFFQSNQPQHFGDGTRLSIL.

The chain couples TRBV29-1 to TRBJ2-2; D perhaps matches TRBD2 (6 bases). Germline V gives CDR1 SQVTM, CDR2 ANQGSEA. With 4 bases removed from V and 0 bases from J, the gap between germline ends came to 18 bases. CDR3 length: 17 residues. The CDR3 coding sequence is TGCAGCGTTGGGGATCTTAGCGGAAATTCGAACACCGGGGAGCTGTTTTTT. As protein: CSVGDLSGNSNTGELFF.

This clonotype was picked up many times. CDR3 DNA: TGTGCCAGCAGCAGGGGGACAGGAGGAACTAATGAAAAACTGTTTTTT. This encodes CASSRGTGGTNEKLFF. The chain employs TRBV2 and TRBJ1-4, with TRBD1 matching over 8 bases. J lost 1 base, V lost 6 bases, and 7 bases had no gene match. This CDR3 region has 16 residues. The germline gives CDR1 SNHLY, CDR2 FYNNEI.

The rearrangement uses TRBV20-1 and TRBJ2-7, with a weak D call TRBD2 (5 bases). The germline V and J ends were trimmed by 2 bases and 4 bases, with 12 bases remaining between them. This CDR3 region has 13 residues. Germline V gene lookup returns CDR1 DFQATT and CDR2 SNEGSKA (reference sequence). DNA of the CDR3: TGCAGTGCTAGATTCCCAAGCGGATACGAGCAGTACTTC. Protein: CSARFPSGYEQYF.

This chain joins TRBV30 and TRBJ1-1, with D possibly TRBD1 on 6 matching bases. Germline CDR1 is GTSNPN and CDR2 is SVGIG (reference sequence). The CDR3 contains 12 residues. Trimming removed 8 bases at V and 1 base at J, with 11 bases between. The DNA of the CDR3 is TGTGCCCGGGACATCTCGAACACTGAAGCTTTCTTT. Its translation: CARDISNTEAFF.